The entry below describes one TCR beta chain. Its antigen is unknown. Qualities for individual bases were not recorded, and no much larger clone is one base off. TCRbeta CDR3 regions were amplified from genomic DNA by means of the immunoSEQ Assay, a bias-controlled multiplex PCR. The paper's data handling went like this. The number of nucleated cells in each sample was estimated from the amplification of reference gene primers within the assay. Sequence reads were collapsed and filtered to measure the absolute abundance of every unique TCRbeta CDR3 rearrangement. Productive Simpson clonality was computed per sample as the square root of Simpson's diversity index over productive rearrangements. TCRdb holds this immuneACCESS table with in-frame rearrangements only. Some clones are missing; in checked studies, unresolved V genes explain under half, and the rest has no known cause. Clonal size and the V and J genes are those of that table, whereas D and trimming came from the DNA. In this sample the table shows 240,000 or so clones, roughly nine tenths of which occur a single time. Around 5.9% of the sample is taken by the ten largest.

The data stem from a study of blood T cell repertoires in COVID-19 (dated by TCRdb to 2020 to 2022). Study-level background: Samples covering the acute and convalescent phases of COVID-19 were provided by collaborators in the United States, Italy and Spain. The repertoires were released in a freely available public database intended as a resource for research on the immune response to SARS-CoV-2. The sample metadata nearly always contained a de-identified subject ID, COVID-19 status, age in years and sex. Where available, HLA class I and class II types were taken from metadata supplied by the sample provider and were not determined by assay-based typing. The dataset comprised deeply sampled blood TCRbeta repertoires from subjects exposed to, actively infected with, or recovered from COVID-19. The samples were drawn from two sources: the first 160 participants of the ongoing ImmuneRACE study, and 950 to 1,500 subjects contributed by 6 global collaborators. The prospective study material was composed of cDNA or gDNA derived from T cells, B-cell-depleted T cells, or PBMCs.

Points the paper makes about the study in general: Clinical and demographic metadata were provided uncurated, with the amount varying by source and participant.

Via the germline V gene (reference sequence), CDR1 is GTSNPN and CDR2 SVGIG. V has 7 bases trimmed and J has 4 bases trimmed; junction bases matching no gene number 8. Counted from cysteine to phenylalanine, this CDR3 has 13 amino acids. The CDR3 DNA has 39 bases and is translated from base 1. Collaborating institutions collected whole blood in K2EDTA tubes following their own protocols. Collaborator samples were shipped for TCRbeta analysis as frozen whole blood, isolated PBMCs, or DNA extracted from either sample type. The sequencing input was peripheral blood. The chain is assembled from TRBV30 and TRBJ1-2; 8 central nucleotides agree with TRBD1. The receptor was derived from a man aged 55 to 70 with acute or convalescent COVID-19. The DNA sequence follows: TGTGCCTTAAACCGGGACAGGAGCTATGGCTACACCTTC. This sequence encodes CALNRDRSYGYTF.